This T cell receptor beta chain is from a study of blood T cell repertoires in COVID-19. Across the whole study: Samples representing acute and convalescent COVID-19 were sourced from the United States, Italy and Spain.

Only one count was recorded for this clone. Clones were read by immunoSEQ multiplex PCR, and TCRdb kept only the in-frame ones, dropping some. This table holds about 280,000 clones, roughly 89% found once. The V end lost 6 bases, the J end lost 4 bases, and 9 bases lay between the germline ends. CDR1 and CDR2 from the germline V gene are KGHSH and LQKENI. There are 13 residues in the CDR3. The genes are TRBV18 and TRBJ2-2, with D perhaps matching TRBD1 (5 bases). The sequence derives from a young woman with COVID-19, enrolled during active disease. The sequenced material came from peripheral blood. CDR3 sequence: CASSRRATGELFF. In DNA form, the CDR3 reads TGTGCCAGCTCCCGCAGGGCCACCGGGGAGCTGTTTTTT.